This TCR beta chain was sequenced for a study of T cell responses to AZD1222 COVID-19 vaccine. General study results and limits: Nearly half of unique spike-specific TCRs reportedly avoided B.1.351 and B.1.1.7 mutated regions.

This CDR3 is 13 amino acids long. Germline V gene lookup returns CDR1 LGHDT and CDR2 YNNKEL (reference sequence). Trimming stripped 2 bases from V and 3 bases from J, with 7 bases between. Clones were read by immunoSEQ multiplex PCR, and TCRdb kept only the in-frame ones, dropping some. The sample has about 130,000 clones, approximately 91% seen once. About this clone: Antigen unknown.

The genes are TRBV3-1 (or the pseudogene TRBV3-2) and TRBJ1-2, with a possible D match to TRBD1 (5 bases). The sample in question was peripheral blood, obtained 28 days after the second AZD1222 dose. The origin of this receptor is an adult who received the AZD1222 COVID-19 vaccine. The CDR3 DNA sequence: TGTGCCAGCAGCCAAAGGGGAGACTATGGCTACACCTTC. Translation: CASSQRGDYGYTF.